This T cell receptor (beta chain) was identified during a study of T cells in Graves' hyperthyroidism and ophthalmopathy. Germline V gene data show CDR1 as SQVTM and CDR2 as ANQGSEA. The length of the CDR3 is 11 residues. The trim removed 8 bases at V and 4 bases at J, leaving 4 bases unmatched. Amplification yielded TCR beta CDR3 regions, with RNA transcripts as the source. RT-PCR in the first round (using the HTBI primer set) targeted the TCR CDR3. TCRdb recomputed calls from the multiplex PCR reads with MiXCR, one row per CDR3 protein. The top ten hold around 19% of the sample, which has more than 500,000 distinct CDR3 sequences, 40% to 55% seen once. In this sample, this clonotype turned up once. Its antigen remains unidentified. Whole-study findings and limits: The majority of expanded thyroid clonotypes above 0.001 also appeared in blood.

The chain has TRBV29-1 and TRBJ2-5, with 7 bases matching TRBD1. Source material: peripheral blood or thyroid tissue (not recorded which). This TCR derives from an adult woman with Graves' disease, either hyperthyroidism or ophthalmopathy (not recorded which). CDR3 DNA sequence: TGCAGCATTACAGGGGCAGAGACCCAGTACTTC. It specifies CSITGAETQYF.